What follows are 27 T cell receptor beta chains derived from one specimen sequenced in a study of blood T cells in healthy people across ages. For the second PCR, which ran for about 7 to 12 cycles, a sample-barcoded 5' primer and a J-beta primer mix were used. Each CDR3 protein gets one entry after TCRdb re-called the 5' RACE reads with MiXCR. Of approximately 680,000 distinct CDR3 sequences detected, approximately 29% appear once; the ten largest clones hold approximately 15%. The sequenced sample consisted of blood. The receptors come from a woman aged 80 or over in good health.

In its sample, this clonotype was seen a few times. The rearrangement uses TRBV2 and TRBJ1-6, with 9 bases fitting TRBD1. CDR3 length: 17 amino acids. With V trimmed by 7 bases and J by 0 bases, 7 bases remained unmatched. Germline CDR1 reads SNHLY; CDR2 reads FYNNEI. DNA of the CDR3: TGTGCCAGCACGGGACAGGGAGTTACCTCCTATAATTCACCCCTCCACTTT. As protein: CASTGQGVTSYNSPLHF.

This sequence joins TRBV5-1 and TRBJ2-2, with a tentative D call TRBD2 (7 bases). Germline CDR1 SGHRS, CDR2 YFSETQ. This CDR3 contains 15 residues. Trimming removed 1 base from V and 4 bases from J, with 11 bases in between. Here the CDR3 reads CASSLSGGGTGELFF. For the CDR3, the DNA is TGCGCCAGCAGCTTGTCGGGGGGCGGCACCGGGGAGCTGTTTTTT.

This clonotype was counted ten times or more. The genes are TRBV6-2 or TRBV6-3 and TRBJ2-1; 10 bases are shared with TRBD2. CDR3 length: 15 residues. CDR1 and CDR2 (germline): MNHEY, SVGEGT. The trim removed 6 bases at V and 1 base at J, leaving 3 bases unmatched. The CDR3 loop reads CASRPSGGSYNEQFF. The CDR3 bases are TGTGCCAGCAGACCTAGCGGGGGATCCTACAATGAGCAGTTCTTC.

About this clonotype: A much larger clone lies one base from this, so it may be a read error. CDR3 in amino acids: CASSFSGVEQYF. CDR3 DNA sequence: TGTGCCAGCAGCTTTTCTGGGGTTGAGCAGTACTTC. The gene calls are TRBV5-6 and TRBJ2-5; D is unresolved. The V and J ends lost 2 bases and 11 bases respectively, with 13 bases between them. The CDR3 is 12 residues long. CDR1 and CDR2 (germline): SGHDT, YYEEEE.

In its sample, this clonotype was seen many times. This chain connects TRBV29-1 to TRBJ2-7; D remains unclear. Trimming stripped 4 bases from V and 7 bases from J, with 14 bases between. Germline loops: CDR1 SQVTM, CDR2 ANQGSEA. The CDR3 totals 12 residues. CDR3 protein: CSVAEGFWEQYF. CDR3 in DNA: TGCAGCGTTGCTGAAGGGTTTTGGGAGCAGTACTTC.

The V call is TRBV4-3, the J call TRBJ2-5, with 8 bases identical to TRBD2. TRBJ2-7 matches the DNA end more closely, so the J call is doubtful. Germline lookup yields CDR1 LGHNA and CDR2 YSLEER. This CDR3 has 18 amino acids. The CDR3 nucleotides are TGCGCCAGCAGCCAAGATCTCCGGGAGGGCCTTTTGTCCCACGAGCAGTACTTC. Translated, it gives CASSQDLREGLLSHEQYF.

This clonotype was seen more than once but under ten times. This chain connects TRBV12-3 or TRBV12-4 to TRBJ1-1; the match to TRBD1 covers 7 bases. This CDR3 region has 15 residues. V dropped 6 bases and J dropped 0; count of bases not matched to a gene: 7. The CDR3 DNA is TGTGCCAGCAGCCCACAGGGACAGATGAACACTGAAGCTTTCTTT. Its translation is CASSPQGQMNTEAFF.

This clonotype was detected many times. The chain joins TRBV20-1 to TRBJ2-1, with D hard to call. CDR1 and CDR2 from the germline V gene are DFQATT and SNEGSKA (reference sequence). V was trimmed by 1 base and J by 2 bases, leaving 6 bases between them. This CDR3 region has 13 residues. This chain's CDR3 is CSARGLTYNEQFF. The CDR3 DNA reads TGCAGTGCTAGAGGACTGACCTACAATGAGCAGTTCTTC.

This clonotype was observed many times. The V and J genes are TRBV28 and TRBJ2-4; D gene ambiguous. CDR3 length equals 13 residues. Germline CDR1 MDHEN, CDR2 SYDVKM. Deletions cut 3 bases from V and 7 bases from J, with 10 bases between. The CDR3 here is CASSLPDSNIQYF. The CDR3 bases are TGTGCCAGCAGTTTGCCGGATTCCAACATTCAGTACTTC.

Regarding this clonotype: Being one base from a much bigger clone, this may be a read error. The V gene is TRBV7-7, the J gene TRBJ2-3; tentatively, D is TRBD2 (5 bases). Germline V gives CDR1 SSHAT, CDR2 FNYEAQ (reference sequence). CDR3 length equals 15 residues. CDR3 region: CASSSGGSGADAQYF. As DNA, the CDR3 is TGTGCTAGCAGCTCAGGAGGTTCCGGTGCAGATGCGCAGTATTTT. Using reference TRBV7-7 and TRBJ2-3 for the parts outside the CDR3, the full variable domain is GAGVSQSPRYKVTKRGQDVTLRCDPISSHATLYWYQQALGQGPEFLTYFNYEAQPDKSGLPSDRFSAERPEGSISTLTIQRTEQRDSAMYRCASSSGGSGADAQYFGPGTRLTVL.

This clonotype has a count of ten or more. The CDR3 sequence is CASSEANEQFF. The CDR3 bases are TGTGCCAGCAGCGAAGCTAATGAGCAGTTCTTC. V usage is TRBV14 and J usage is TRBJ2-1, with D unclear. The germline V gene encodes CDR1 SGHDN and CDR2 FVKESK. Trimming removed 5 bases from V and 7 bases from J, with 6 bases in between. This CDR3 comprises 11 residues.

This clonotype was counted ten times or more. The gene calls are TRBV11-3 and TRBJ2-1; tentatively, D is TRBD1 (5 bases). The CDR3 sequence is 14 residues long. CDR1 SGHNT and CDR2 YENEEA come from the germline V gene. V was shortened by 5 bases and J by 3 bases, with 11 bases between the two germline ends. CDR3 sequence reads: CASSERDSYNEQFF. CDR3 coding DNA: TGTGCCAGCAGCGAACGAGACAGCTACAATGAGCAGTTCTTC.

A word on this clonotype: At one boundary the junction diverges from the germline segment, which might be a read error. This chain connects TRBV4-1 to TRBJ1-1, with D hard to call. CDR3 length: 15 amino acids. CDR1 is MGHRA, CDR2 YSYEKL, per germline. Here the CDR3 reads CASSQVRTGNTDAFF. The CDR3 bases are TGCGCCAGCAGCCAAGTCCGGACGGGGAACACTGATGCTTTCTTT.

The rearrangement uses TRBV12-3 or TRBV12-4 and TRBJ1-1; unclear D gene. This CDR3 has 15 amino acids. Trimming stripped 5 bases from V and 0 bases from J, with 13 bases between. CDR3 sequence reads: CASSPMTGLNTEAFF. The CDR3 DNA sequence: TGTGCCAGCAGTCCGATGACGGGCCTGAACACTGAAGCTTTCTTT.

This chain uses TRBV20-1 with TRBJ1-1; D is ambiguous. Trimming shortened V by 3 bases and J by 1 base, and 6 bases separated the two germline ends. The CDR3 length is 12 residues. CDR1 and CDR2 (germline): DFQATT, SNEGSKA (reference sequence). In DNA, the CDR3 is TGCAGTGCTAGGAAAGGGAACACTGAAGCTTTCTTT. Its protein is CSARKGNTEAFF.

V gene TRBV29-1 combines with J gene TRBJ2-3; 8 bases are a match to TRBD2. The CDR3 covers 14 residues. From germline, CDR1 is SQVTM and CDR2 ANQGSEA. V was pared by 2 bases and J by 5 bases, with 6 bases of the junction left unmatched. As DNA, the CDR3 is TGCAGCGTTGAATTATCCAGCGGGAGAGATACGCAGTATTTT. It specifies CSVELSSGRDTQYF.

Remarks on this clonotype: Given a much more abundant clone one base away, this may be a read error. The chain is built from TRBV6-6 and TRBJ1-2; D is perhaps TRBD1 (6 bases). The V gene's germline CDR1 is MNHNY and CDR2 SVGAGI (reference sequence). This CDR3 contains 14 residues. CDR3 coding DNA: TGTGCCAACAGTTACGGACAGCAAGCCTATGGCTACACCTTC. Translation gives CANSYGQQAYGYTF.

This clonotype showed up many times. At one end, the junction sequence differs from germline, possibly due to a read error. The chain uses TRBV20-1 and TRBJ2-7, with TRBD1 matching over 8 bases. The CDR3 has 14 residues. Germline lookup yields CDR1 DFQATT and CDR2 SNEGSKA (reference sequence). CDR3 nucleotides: TGCAGTGCCAGAGGACAGGGCGATACCTACGAGCAGTACTTC. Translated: CSARGQGDTYEQYF.

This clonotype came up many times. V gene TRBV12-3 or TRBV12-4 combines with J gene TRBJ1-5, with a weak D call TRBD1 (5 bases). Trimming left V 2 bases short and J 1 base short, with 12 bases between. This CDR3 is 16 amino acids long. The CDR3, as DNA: TGTGCCAGCAGTTTAATCGGGGACCGGAGCAATCAGCCCCAGCATTTT. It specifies CASSLIGDRSNQPQHF.

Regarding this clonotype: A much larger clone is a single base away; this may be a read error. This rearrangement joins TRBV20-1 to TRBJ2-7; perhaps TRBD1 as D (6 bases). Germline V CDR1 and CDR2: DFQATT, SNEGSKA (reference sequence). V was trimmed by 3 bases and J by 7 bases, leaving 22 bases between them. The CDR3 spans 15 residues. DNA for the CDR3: TGCAGTGCTAGGCCTCCGGGGACACGTAACAATGAGCAGTACTTC. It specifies CSARPPGTRNNEQYF.

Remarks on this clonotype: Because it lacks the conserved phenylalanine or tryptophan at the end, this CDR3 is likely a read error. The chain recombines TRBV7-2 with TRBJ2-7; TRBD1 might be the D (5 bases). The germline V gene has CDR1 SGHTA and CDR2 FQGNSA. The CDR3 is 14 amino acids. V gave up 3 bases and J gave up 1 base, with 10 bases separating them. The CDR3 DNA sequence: TGTGCCAGCAGCTTGGGGCATAATTCCTACGAGCAGTACTAC. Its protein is CASSLGHNSYEQYY.

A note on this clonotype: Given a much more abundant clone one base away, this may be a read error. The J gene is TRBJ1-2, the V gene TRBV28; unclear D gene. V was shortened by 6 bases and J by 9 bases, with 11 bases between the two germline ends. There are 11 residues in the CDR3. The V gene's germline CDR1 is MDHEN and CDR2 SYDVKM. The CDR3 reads CASRFIGRYTF. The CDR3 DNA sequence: TGTGCCAGCAGGTTTATAGGCCGCTACACCTTC.

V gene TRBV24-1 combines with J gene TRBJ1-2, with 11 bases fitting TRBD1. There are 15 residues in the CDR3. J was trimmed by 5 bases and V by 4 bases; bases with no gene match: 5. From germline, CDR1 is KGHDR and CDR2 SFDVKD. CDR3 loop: CATSDQGQGAYGYTF. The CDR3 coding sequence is TGTGCCACCAGTGACCAAGGACAGGGGGCATATGGCTACACCTTC.

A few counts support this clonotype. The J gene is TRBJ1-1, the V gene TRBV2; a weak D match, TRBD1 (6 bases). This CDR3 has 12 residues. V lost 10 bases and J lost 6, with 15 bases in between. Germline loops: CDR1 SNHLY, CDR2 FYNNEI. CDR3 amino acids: CATLRGGAEAFF. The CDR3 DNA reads TGTGCCACCCTCCGGGGGGGCGCTGAAGCTTTCTTT.

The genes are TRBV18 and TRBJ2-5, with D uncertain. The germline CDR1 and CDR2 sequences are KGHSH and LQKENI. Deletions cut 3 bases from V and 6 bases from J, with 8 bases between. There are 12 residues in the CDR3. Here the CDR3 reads CASSPILQTQYF. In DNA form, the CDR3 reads TGTGCCAGCTCACCGATACTACAGACCCAGTACTTC.

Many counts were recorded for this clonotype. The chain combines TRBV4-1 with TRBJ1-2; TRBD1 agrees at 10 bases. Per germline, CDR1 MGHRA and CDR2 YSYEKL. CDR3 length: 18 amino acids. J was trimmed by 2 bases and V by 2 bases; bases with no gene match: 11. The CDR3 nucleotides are TGCGCCAGCAGCCAACTATGGGACAGGGGCGACCTGAACTATGGCTACACCTTC. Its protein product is CASSQLWDRGDLNYGYTF.

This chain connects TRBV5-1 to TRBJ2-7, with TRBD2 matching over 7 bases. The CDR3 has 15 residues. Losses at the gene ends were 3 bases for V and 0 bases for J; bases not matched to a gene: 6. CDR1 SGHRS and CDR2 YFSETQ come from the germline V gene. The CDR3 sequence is CASSSRSSGSYEQYF. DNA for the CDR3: TGCGCCAGCAGCTCACGGTCTAGCGGCTCCTACGAGCAGTACTTC.